Below, 23 T cell receptor beta chains from the same sample are listed, as sequenced in a study of regulatory T cells in long-lasting Graves disease. CDR3-region Arm-PCR and iRepertoire HTBI primers produced the TCR beta libraries. TCRdb ran MiXCR on the multiplex PCR reads and lists one entry per CDR3 protein. Counted here are 400,000 to 550,000 distinct CDR3 sequences, about a sixth occurring once; the ten biggest clones make up 20% to 25%. Stated time point: newly diagnosed GD, antithyroid drugs for less than 3 months. RNA from PBMCs was the source of the TCR library. Separately, the same data were catalogued under a study of T cells in Graves' hyperthyroidism and ophthalmopathy.

The sample in question was peripheral blood mononuclear cells (PBMCs), obtained at new diagnosis, from a patient treated with antithyroid drugs. These receptors originate from a woman aged 18-30 years with Graves disease.

DNA for the CDR3: TGCAGTGCTAGACGGGGGGCTAGCGGGAGTGCAGATACGCAGTATTTT. This codes for CSARRGASGSADTQYF. The chain couples TRBV20-1 to TRBJ2-3, with 10 bases fitting TRBD2. There are 16 residues in the CDR3. V was clipped by 2 bases and J by 4 bases; unmatched bases: 9. The germline gives CDR1 DFQATT, CDR2 SNEGSKA (reference sequence).

Concerning this clonotype itself: Mismatch with germline at one junction end may stem from a read error. In DNA, the CDR3 is TGTGCCAACAGCTACAGGTACTACGAGCAGTACTTC. Residues: CANSYRYYEQYF. This rearrangement joins TRBV11-2 to TRBJ2-5, with D possibly being TRBD1 (5 bases). The assigned J gene may be wrong: the sequence end matches TRBJ2-7 better. This CDR3 has 12 amino acids. Germline assignment: CDR1 SGHAT and CDR2 FQNNGV.

This clonotype has more than one count but fewer than ten. The chain is built from TRBV28 and TRBJ1-6; 8 bases match TRBD1. In germline, CDR1 is MDHEN, CDR2 SYDVKM. CDR3 length equals 13 residues. V shed 6 bases, J shed 8 bases, and the junction held 3 bases outside the gene matches. The CDR3 DNA sequence: TGTGCCAGCAGCGGACAGGGTTATTCACCCCTCCACTTT. Its translation is CASSGQGYSPLHF.

This clonotype was observed at least ten times. The J gene is TRBJ2-7, the V gene TRBV28; 11 bases align to TRBD2. The length of the CDR3 is 14 residues. Germline-derived CDR1 and CDR2 are MDHEN and SYDVKM. V trimming: 5 bases; J trimming: 6 bases; junction bases outside the gene matches: 6. CDR3 region: CASSPSGRTREQYF. CDR3 coding DNA: TGTGCCAGCAGTCCTAGCGGGAGGACTCGCGAGCAGTACTTC.

This clonotype occurred many times. The chain is built from TRBV18 and TRBJ2-5; D might be TRBD1 (5 bases). This CDR3 has 11 amino acids. V was shortened by 6 bases and J by 7 bases, with 9 bases between the two germline ends. The V gene's germline CDR1 is KGHSH and CDR2 LQKENI. In nucleotides, the CDR3 is TGTGCCAGCTCTCTCCAGGGGACCCAGTACTTC. Translating gives CASSLQGTQYF.

This clonotype was detected a few times. V and J are TRBV20-1 and TRBJ2-6, with 11 nucleotides matching TRBD2. Germline V lookup: CDR1 DFQATT, CDR2 SNEGSKA (reference sequence). The CDR3 sequence is 15 residues long. V shed 5 bases and J 5 bases; nucleotides not matched to a gene: 5. Here the CDR3 DNA reads TGCAGTGCTCAGACTAGCGGGATCTGGGCCAACGTCCTGACTTTC. It codes for CSAQTSGIWANVLTF.

This clonotype came up once. The V gene is TRBV6-5, the J gene TRBJ2-7, with D possibly matching TRBD2 (6 bases). The V end lost 4 bases, the J end lost 4 bases, and 14 bases lay between the germline ends. The CDR3 covers 14 residues. Looked up from germline, CDR1 is MNHEY and CDR2 is SVGAGI. Here the CDR3 DNA reads TGTGCCAGCAGTTTGGAAAGGAGGGTTTACGAGCAGTACTTC. It is translated as CASSLERRVYEQYF.

This clonotype was detected ten times or more. The chain carries TRBV12-3 or TRBV12-4 and TRBJ2-1; possibly TRBD1 or TRBD2 for D (5 bases each). The CDR3 is 14 amino acids. Trimming stripped 7 bases from V and 1 base from J, with 11 bases between. The CDR3 sequence is CASTRGASYNEQFF. CDR3 sequence (DNA): TGTGCCAGCACAAGAGGGGCATCCTACAATGAGCAGTTCTTC.

This clonotype was observed many times. The chain combines TRBV12-3 or TRBV12-4 with TRBJ1-1, with 8 bases aligning to TRBD1. This CDR3 contains 13 residues. Trimming removed 8 bases from V and 5 bases from J; junction bases left unmatched: 7. The CDR3 DNA sequence: TGTGCCAGCGTCGGACAGGGTTGGACTGAAGCTTTCTTT. Its protein product is CASVGQGWTEAFF.

In its sample, this clonotype was seen many times. CDR3 sequence (DNA): TGTGCCAGCAGTCTGGGGACAACTGGCACCCCTTCACCCCTCCACTTT. Its protein product is CASSLGTTGTPSPLHF. The chain employs TRBV6-1 and TRBJ1-6; D is possibly TRBD1 (6 bases). This CDR3 has 16 amino acids. The germline gives CDR1 MNHNS, CDR2 SASEGT. The V end lost 5 bases, the J end lost 9 bases, and 20 bases lay between the germline ends.

This clonotype was counted at least ten times. The chain couples TRBV12-3 or TRBV12-4 to TRBJ2-3; D perhaps matches TRBD1 (6 bases). The CDR3 totals 14 residues. Between the trimmed V and J ends, which lost 3 bases and 3 bases, there was a span of 10 bases. The CDR3, as DNA: TGTGCCAGCAGTTTCATACAGGGTACAGATACGCAGTATTTT. It encodes CASSFIQGTDTQYF.

This clonotype was picked up a small number of times. The chain carries TRBV5-1 and TRBJ2-5; unclear D gene. The V and J ends lost 5 bases and 1 base respectively, with 9 bases between them. Germline CDR1 and CDR2: SGHRS and YFSETQ. This CDR3 has 13 amino acids. The CDR3 reads CASRVGGQETQYF. Here the CDR3 DNA reads TGCGCCAGCAGAGTCGGTGGCCAAGAGACCCAGTACTTC.

The V and J genes are TRBV6-1 and TRBJ1-6, with D possibly matching TRBD1 (5 bases). The length of the CDR3 is 13 residues. Trimming cost V 8 bases and J 7 bases, with 12 bases left between them. CDR1 is MNHNS and CDR2 is SASEGT in the germline V gene. The CDR3: CASAGTKNSPLHF. The CDR3 DNA is TGTGCCAGCGCTGGGACCAAGAATTCACCCCTCCACTTT.

This clonotype has more than one count but fewer than ten. CDR3 in amino acids: CSVASSTSSYNEQFF. The CDR3 DNA sequence: TGCAGCGTTGCCTCTAGCACAAGCTCCTACAATGAGCAGTTCTTC. The chain combines TRBV29-1 with TRBJ2-1; perhaps TRBD2 as D (5 bases). The germline V and J ends were trimmed by 4 bases and 0 bases, with 13 bases remaining between them. Germline CDR1 reads SQVTM; CDR2 reads ANQGSEA. This CDR3 comprises 15 residues.

The gene calls are TRBV9 and TRBJ2-2; tentative D call: TRBD1 (6 bases). Germline CDR1 SGDLS, CDR2 YYNGEE. The germline V and J ends were trimmed by 4 bases and 2 bases, with 12 bases remaining between them. The CDR3 consists of 15 residues. The CDR3: CASSPRDTNTGELFF. CDR3 bases: TGTGCCAGCAGCCCCCGGGACACTAACACCGGGGAGCTGTTTTTT.

The V call is TRBV29-1, the J call TRBJ1-5, with 7 bases aligning to TRBD1. The CDR3 has 13 residues. CDR1 is SQVTM and CDR2 is ANQGSEA in the germline V gene. The junction had 3 bases not matched to a gene; V was cut back by 5 bases and J by 2 bases. In nucleotides, the CDR3 is TGCAGCGTTCTCGACAGGGGCAATCAGCCCCAGCATTTT. This sequence encodes CSVLDRGNQPQHF.

V usage is TRBV10-2 and J usage is TRBJ2-2, with 9 bases fitting TRBD2. Germline V gene data show CDR1 as WSHSY and CDR2 as SAAADI. The CDR3 is 18 amino acids. Trimming removed 4 bases from V and 5 bases from J; junction bases left unmatched: 14. The CDR3 DNA is TGCGCCAGCAGTGGGCTAGCGGGGAGGTTGGGTCGGACCGGGGAGCTGTTTTTT. Translation: CASSGLAGRLGRTGELFF.

The CDR3 protein is CASSVTGTEQYF. In DNA, the CDR3 is TGTGCCAGCAGCGTTACAGGGACCGAGCAGTACTTC. The rearrangement uses TRBV11-2 and TRBJ2-7, with D possibly matching TRBD1 (6 bases). The CDR3 has 12 amino acids. V lost 5 bases and J 6 bases, leaving 11 bases between the germline ends. The germline V gene has CDR1 SGHAT and CDR2 FQNNGV. The full variable domain, its missing parts supplied by reference TRBV11-2 and TRBJ2-7, is EAGVAQSPRYKIIEKRQSVAFWCNPISGHATLYWYQQILGQGPKLLIQFQNNGVVDDSQLPKDRFSAERLKGVDSTLKIQPAKLEDSAVYLCASSVTGTEQYFGPGTRLTVT.

This clonotype was recorded a few times. The rearrangement links TRBV19 to TRBJ2-5; perhaps D is TRBD1 or TRBD2 (5 bases each). The CDR3 loop spans 15 amino acids. V lost 4 bases to trimming and J lost 5 bases, with 17 bases between them. CDR1 is LNHDA, CDR2 SQIVND, per germline (reference sequence). The CDR3: CASSRTRDGVETQYF. As DNA, the CDR3 is TGTGCCAGTAGTAGGACTCGGGACGGCGTGGAGACCCAGTACTTC.

The V and J genes are TRBV20-1 and TRBJ1-1; D is uncertain. The germline gives CDR1 DFQATT, CDR2 SNEGSKA (reference sequence). The CDR3 spans 15 residues. The V gene lost 4 bases and the J gene lost 1 base, with 16 bases spanning the gap. The CDR3 loop reads CSANPRGQANTEAFF. The CDR3 DNA follows: TGCAGTGCTAACCCCCGCGGGCAGGCGAACACTGAAGCTTTCTTT.

The chain has TRBV20-1 and TRBJ2-2; no definite D call. Trimming took off 2 bases at V and 2 bases at J, with 12 bases between the two ends. The CDR3 is 15 residues long. CDR1 is DFQATT, CDR2 SNEGSKA, per germline (reference sequence). Written as DNA, the CDR3 is TGCAGTGCTAGACCCGGCTACTTAAACACCGGGGAGCTGTTTTTT. Amino acids: CSARPGYLNTGELFF.

This clonotype came up many times. The rearrangement links TRBV6-1 to TRBJ2-7; 12 bases match TRBD2. V shed 8 bases, J shed 2 bases, and the junction held 7 bases outside the gene matches. The CDR3 is 15 residues long. Germline assignment: CDR1 MNHNS and CDR2 SASEGT. The chain's CDR3 is CASEKLAGGAYEQYF. The CDR3 bases are TGTGCCAGCGAGAAACTAGCGGGAGGAGCCTACGAGCAGTACTTC.

This clonotype has more than one count but fewer than ten. V is TRBV2 and J is TRBJ1-1, with D maybe TRBD1 (6 bases). The CDR3 loop spans 13 amino acids. Germline V gene sequence: CDR1 SNHLY, CDR2 FYNNEI. The germline V and J ends were trimmed by 6 bases and 6 bases, with 14 bases remaining between them. CDR3 DNA sequence: TGTGCCAGCAGCCAATTGACAGGTGCTGAAGCTTTCTTT. Encoded protein: CASSQLTGAEAFF.